The subject of this entry is one TCR beta chain. Its antigen is not identified. The data stem from a study of post-analysis software for immune sequencing data. Study outcomes and limitations: TRBV5-6, TRBV5-1 and TRBV20-1 were among several TRBV segments more frequent in patients than controls. When compared against controls, multiple sclerosis patients showed significantly lower normalized Chao1 diversity.

Unique molecular identifiers were built into the TCR beta cDNA libraries. A single record per CDR3 protein comes from TCRdb applying MiXCR to the PCR reads. This sample carries roughly 800,000 distinct CDR3 sequences, around 45% of them seen once, and the ten largest clones take roughly 4.5%. CDR3 size: 14 residues. Trimming cost V 6 bases and J 2 bases, with 11 bases left between them. The V call is TRBV12-3 or TRBV12-4, the J call TRBJ1-5; D is ambiguous. The sample comprised blood. The clonotype originates from a girl aged 10-17 years with multiple sclerosis. This chain's CDR3 is CASSFTGGNQPQHF. CDR3 DNA: TGTGCCAGCAGCTTTACTGGCGGCAATCAGCCCCAGCATTTT.